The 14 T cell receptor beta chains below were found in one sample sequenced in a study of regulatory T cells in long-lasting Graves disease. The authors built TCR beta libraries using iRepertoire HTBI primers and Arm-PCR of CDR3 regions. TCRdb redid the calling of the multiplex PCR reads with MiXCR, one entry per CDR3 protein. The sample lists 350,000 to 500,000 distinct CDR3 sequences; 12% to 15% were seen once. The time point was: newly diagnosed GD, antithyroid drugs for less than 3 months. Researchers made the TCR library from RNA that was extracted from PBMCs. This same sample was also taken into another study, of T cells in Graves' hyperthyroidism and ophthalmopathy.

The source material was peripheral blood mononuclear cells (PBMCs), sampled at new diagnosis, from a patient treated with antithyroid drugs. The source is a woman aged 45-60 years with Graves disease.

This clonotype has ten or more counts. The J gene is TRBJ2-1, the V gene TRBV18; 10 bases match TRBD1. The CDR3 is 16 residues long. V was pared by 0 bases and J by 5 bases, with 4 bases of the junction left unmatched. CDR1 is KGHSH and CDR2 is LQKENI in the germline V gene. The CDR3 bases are TGTGCCAGCTCACCACCCGGGACAGGGGCCCACAATGAGCAGTTCTTC. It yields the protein CASSPPGTGAHNEQFF.

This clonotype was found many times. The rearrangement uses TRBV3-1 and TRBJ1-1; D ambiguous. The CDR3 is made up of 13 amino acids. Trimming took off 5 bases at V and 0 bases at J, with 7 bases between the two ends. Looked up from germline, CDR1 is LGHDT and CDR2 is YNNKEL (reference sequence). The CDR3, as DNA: TGTGCCAGCAGCGACACAATGAACACTGAAGCTTTCTTT. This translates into CASSDTMNTEAFF.

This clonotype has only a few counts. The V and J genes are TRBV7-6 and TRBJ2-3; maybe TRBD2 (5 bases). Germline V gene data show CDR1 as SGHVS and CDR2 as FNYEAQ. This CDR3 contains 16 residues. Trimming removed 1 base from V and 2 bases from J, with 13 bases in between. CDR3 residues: CASSLEVSENTDTQYF. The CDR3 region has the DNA TGTGCCAGCAGCTTAGAGGTTAGCGAAAACACAGATACGCAGTATTTT. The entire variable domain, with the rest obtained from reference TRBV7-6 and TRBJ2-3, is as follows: GAGVSQSPRYKVTKRGQDVALRCDPISGHVSLYWYRQALGQGPEFLTYFNYEAQQDKSGLPNDRFSAERPEGSISTLTIQRTEQRDSAMYRCASSLEVSENTDTQYFGPGTRLTVL.

The CDR3, as DNA: TGCGCCAGCAGCTTGTCACAAGACAGCGGCTTAGAGCAGTACTTC. It encodes CASSLSQDSGLEQYF. The chain links TRBV5-1 to TRBJ2-7; D assignment may be TRBD1 or TRBD2 (5 bases each). The ends were cut back, 1 base at V and 7 bases at J, with 18 bases in the middle. Per germline, CDR1 SGHRS and CDR2 YFSETQ. This CDR3 has 15 amino acids.

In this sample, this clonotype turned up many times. The CDR3 loop reads CASSEDSSYEQYF. In nucleotides, the CDR3 is TGTGCCAGCAGTGAAGACAGCTCCTACGAGCAGTACTTC. The chain joins TRBV6-1 to TRBJ2-7; D not certain. This CDR3 has 13 amino acids. Germline V gene sequence: CDR1 MNHNS, CDR2 SASEGT. Trimming shortened V by 1 base and J by 0 bases, and 4 bases separated the two germline ends.

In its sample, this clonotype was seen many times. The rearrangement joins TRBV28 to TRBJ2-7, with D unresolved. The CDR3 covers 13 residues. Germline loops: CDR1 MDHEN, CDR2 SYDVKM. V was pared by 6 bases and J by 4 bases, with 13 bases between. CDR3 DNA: TGTGCCAGCAGCTTAGTCCAGAATTACGAGCAGTACTTC. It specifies CASSLVQNYEQYF. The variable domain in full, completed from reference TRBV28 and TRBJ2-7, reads DVKVTQSSRYLVKRTGEKVFLECVQDMDHENMFWYRQDPGLGLRLIYFSYDVKMKEKGDIPEGYSVSREKKERFSLILESASTNQTSMYLCASSLVQNYEQYFGPGTRLTVT.

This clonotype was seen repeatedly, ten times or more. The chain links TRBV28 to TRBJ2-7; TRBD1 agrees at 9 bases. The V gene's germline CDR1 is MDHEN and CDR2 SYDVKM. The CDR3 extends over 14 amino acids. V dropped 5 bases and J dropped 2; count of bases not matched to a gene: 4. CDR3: CASSAGTGTYEQYF. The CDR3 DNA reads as TGTGCCAGCAGTGCCGGGACAGGGACCTACGAGCAGTACTTC.

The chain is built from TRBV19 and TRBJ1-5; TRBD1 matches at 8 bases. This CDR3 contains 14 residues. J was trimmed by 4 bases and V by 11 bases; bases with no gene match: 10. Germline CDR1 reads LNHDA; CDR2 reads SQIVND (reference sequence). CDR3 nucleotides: TGTGCCTCCGACGACAGGGGTGGAAATCAGCCCCAGCATTTT. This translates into CASDDRGGNQPQHF.

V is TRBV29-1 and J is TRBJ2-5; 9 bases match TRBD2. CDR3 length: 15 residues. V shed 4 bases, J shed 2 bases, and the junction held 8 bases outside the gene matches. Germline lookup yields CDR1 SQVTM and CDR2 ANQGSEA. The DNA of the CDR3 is TGCAGCGTTGGATCAGCGGGAGGCGGGCAAGAGACCCAGTACTTC. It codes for CSVGSAGGGQETQYF.

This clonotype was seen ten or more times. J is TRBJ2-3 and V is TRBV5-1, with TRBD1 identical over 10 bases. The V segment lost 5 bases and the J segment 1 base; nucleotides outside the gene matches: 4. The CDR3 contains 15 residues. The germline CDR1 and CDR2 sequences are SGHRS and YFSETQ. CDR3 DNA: TGCGCCAGCAGACACGGGACAGGGGGCACAGATACGCAGTATTTT. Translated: CASRHGTGGTDTQYF.

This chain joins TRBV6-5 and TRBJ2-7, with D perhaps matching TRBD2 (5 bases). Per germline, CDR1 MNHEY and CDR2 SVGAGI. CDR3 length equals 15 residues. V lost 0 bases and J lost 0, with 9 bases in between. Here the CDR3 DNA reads TGTGCCAGCAGTTACTCCCGGGGAACCTCCTACGAGCAGTACTTC. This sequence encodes CASSYSRGTSYEQYF.

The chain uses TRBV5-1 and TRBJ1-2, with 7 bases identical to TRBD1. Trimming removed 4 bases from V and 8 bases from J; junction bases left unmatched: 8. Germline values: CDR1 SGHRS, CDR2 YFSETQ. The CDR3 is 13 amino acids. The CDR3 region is CASSTEGGGGYTF. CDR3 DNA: TGCGCCAGCAGCACGGAAGGGGGCGGAGGCTACACCTTC.

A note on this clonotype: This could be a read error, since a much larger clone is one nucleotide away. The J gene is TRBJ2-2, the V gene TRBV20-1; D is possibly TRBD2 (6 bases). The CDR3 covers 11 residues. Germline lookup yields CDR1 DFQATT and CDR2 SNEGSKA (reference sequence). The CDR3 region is CNARRAGELFF. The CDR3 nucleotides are TGCAATGCTCGGAGGGCCGGGGAGCTGTTTTTT.

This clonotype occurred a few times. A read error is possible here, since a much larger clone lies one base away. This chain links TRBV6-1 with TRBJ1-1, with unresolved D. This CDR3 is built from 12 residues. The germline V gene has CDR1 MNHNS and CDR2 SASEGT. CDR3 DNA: TGTGCCGGCAGCTCCCTGAACACTGAAGCTTTCTTT. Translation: CAGSSLNTEAFF.